This is a list of T cell receptor beta chains from one sample in a study of shared clonotypes between healthy human individuals. The assay was immunoSEQ multiplex PCR, and TCRdb's table has in-frame clones only and misses some. The repertoire consists of about 2.2 million clones, with roughly 91% occurring once and the leading ten covering around 1.7%. Sequenced: naive CD8+ T cells from PBMCs. The receptors stem from a man in his late teens or twenties in good health. Some clones in this sample may be carry-over from other donors' samples. Both conserved end residues are trimmed from each CDR3. The order of the fields is CDR3 protein, V gene, J gene.

ASSRRTDQSGYT	TRBV18	TRBJ1-2
ASSEATGAKQPQH	TRBV6-1	TRBJ1-5
ASSRQREGLDTGELF	TRBV11-2	TRBJ2-2
ASSDYGPAGELF	TRBV6-1	TRBJ2-2
ASSQDRLASFYEQY	TRBV4-1	TRBJ2-7
ASSLDRGSANTGELF	TRBV5-1	TRBJ2-2
ASSAGRKGGIGELF	TRBV5-1	TRBJ2-2
ASSLDQGAYEQY	TRBV5-4	TRBJ2-7
SVPGLDEQY	TRBV29-1	TRBJ2-7
AIPRDPTNEKLF	TRBV10-3	TRBJ1-4
ASSPLELAGASYEQY	TRBV27	TRBJ2-7
ASSDETGRLGANVLT	TRBV7-9	TRBJ2-6
ASSSPGVPEAF	TRBV5-1	TRBJ1-1
TSSRDFCSYNEQF	TRBV1	TRBJ2-1
AWSTWKNQPQH	TRBV30	TRBJ1-5
ASSQVGGPGSYEQY	TRBV4-1	TRBJ2-7
ASSPIVAGELF	TRBV11-2	TRBJ2-2
ASSPFTSSYNEQF	TRBV7-8	TRBJ2-1
SVPGSTNEKLF	TRBV29-1	TRBJ1-4
ASSYLGQGHNSPLH	TRBV28	TRBJ1-6
ASSLNEREGWTGELF	TRBV9	TRBJ2-2
ASSLMGAGNQPQH	TRBV27	TRBJ1-5
ASSSGNTIY	TRBV11-2	TRBJ1-3
ASSLGDLTEAF	TRBV5-5	TRBJ1-1
AISEVQTGEDAGELF	TRBV10-3	TRBJ2-2
AWSTGQGVNTIY	TRBV30	TRBJ1-3
ASSSRLAPFGEQY	TRBV28	TRBJ2-7
ASSPDVSYNEQF	TRBV18	TRBJ2-1
ASSQETSGKYEQY	TRBV4-3	TRBJ2-7
ASRLGGGHEQY	TRBV5-8	TRBJ2-7
ASTTLKTGSGGYT	TRBV19	TRBJ1-2
ASSLGGSSTDTQY	TRBV5-5	TRBJ2-3
ASSLVYVDKQY	TRBV11-3	TRBJ2-7
ASSSGHLQGVLEQY	TRBV7-8	TRBJ2-7
ASSFRLAGGLGEQF	TRBV13	TRBJ2-1
ASSYNSYEQY	TRBV6-5	TRBJ2-7
ASSQVKGHYYGYT	TRBV4-1	TRBJ1-2
ASSGLQKETQY	TRBV6-1	TRBJ2-5
ASSPSPGLGGNNEQF	TRBV27	TRBJ2-1
ASKGAAASYEQY	TRBV28	TRBJ2-7
ASSLAADTSSGNTIY	TRBV7-8	TRBJ1-3
AISGDRGRETQY	TRBV10-3	TRBJ2-5
ASSYDGYEQY	TRBV6-5	TRBJ2-7
ASRYIRAGQETQY	TRBV25-1	TRBJ2-5
ASSSTGDRGRYEQY	TRBV27	TRBJ2-7
ASSPLGGSGANVLT	TRBV18	TRBJ2-6
ASSYAPNTEAF	TRBV5-4	TRBJ1-1
AGRDRASQETQY	TRBV6-1	TRBJ2-5
ASSSVNSGANVLT	TRBV28	TRBJ2-6
ASSVIIGASGKTGELF	TRBV6-4	TRBJ2-2
ASSSVREINQPQH	TRBV19	TRBJ1-5
ASSGGLDTQY	TRBV9	TRBJ2-3
ASSLFFVRGSYNEQF	TRBV11-3	TRBJ2-1
ASSYLGFGYT	TRBV6-5	TRBJ1-2
ASSFISVPSTEAF	TRBV28	TRBJ1-1
TSRTGSTNYGYT	TRBV28	TRBJ1-2
ARGDRERDGYT	TRBV2	TRBJ1-2
ASSYSSSGEVYGYT	TRBV6-5	TRBJ1-2
ASSFFSGGTYEQY	TRBV28	TRBJ2-7
ASSPSGYEQY	TRBV27	TRBJ2-7